The TCR beta chain under discussion was sequenced for a study of blood T cell repertoires in COVID-19. Turning to the study itself: COVID-19 samples collected from the United States, Italy and Spain covered acute and convalescent phases. T cells, B-cell-depleted T cells, or PBMCs provided the cDNA or gDNA that served as material.

Methods used by the authors: For nucleated cells, counts were estimated from reference gene primer amplification. TCRdb's copy holds only in-frame clones and misses some; the assay was immunoSEQ multiplex PCR. D and trimming come from the DNA, and the V and J calls and clone size come from that table. The data contain roughly 90,000 clones, about 87% of them singletons. CDR3 size: 16 residues. Germline loops: CDR1 SGHTA, CDR2 FQGNSA. Losses at the gene ends were 5 bases for V and 1 base for J; bases not matched to a gene: 9. This TCR was recovered from a human donor in a cohort sampled during active COVID-19. Sequencing was performed on peripheral blood. This chain joins TRBV7-2 and TRBJ1-2, with 8 bases identical to TRBD1. CDR3 sequence (DNA): TGTGCCAGCAGCCCGCAGACAGGGGAGTATAACTATGGCTACACCTTC. It yields the protein CASSPQTGEYNYGYTF.